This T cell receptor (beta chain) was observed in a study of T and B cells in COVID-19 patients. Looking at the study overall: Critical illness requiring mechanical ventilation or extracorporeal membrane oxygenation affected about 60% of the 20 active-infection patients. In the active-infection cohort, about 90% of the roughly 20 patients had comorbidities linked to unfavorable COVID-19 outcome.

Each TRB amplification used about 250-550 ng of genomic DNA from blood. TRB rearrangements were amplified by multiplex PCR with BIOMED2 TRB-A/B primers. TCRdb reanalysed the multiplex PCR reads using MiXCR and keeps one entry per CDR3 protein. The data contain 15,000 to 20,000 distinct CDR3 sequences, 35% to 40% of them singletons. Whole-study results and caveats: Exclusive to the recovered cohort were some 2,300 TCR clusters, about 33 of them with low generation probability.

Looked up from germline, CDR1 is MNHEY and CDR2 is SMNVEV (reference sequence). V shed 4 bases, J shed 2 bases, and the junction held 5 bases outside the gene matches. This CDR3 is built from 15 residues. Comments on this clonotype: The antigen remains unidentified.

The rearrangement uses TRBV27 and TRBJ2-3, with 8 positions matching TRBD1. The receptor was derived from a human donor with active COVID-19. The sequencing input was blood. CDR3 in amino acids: CASSWSRGLTDTQYF. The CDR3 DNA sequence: TGTGCCAGCAGTTGGAGCAGGGGGCTCACAGATACGCAGTATTTT.